The 7 T cell receptor beta chains below all came from one sample that was sequenced in a study of shared clonotypes between healthy human individuals. Profiling relied on immunoSEQ multiplex PCR, and the TCRdb table lists in-frame clones only, not all of them. The sample has millions of clones, more than 80% seen once. The sample comprised naive CD4+ T cells from PBMCs. Stated subset: CD45RA+ positively selected. Receptors originate from a man aged 18 to 29 in good health. Some clones in this sample may be carry-over from other donors' samples.

V usage is TRBV2 and J usage is TRBJ2-7; 12 bases align to TRBD1. The germline CDR1 and CDR2 sequences are SNHLY and FYNNEI. Trimming removed 7 bases from V and 6 bases from J; junction bases left unmatched: 4. The CDR3 has 13 residues. For the CDR3, the DNA is TGTGCCAGCAACCCGGGACAGGGGGCCGAGCAGTACTTC. Amino acids: CASNPGQGAEQYF. Full variable domain (outside the CDR3, taken from reference TRBV2 and TRBJ2-7): EPEVTQTPSHQVTQMGQEVILRCVPISNHLYFYWYRQILGQKVEFLVSFYNNEISEKSEIFDDQFSVERPDGSNFTLKIRSTKLEDSAMYFCASNPGQGAEQYFGPGTRLTVT.

This clone has more than one count but fewer than ten. This chain links TRBV18 with TRBJ1-4; D gene uncertain. The CDR3 spans 13 residues. Deletions cut 3 bases from V and 6 bases from J, with 8 bases between. Germline V gene lookup returns CDR1 KGHSH and CDR2 LQKENI. CDR3 sequence: CASSPIRDEKLFF. The CDR3 DNA reads as TGTGCCAGCTCACCGATAAGGGATGAAAAACTGTTTTTT. Full variable domain (missing parts from reference TRBV18 and TRBJ1-4): NAGVMQNPRHLVRRRGQEARLRCSPMKGHSHVYWYRQLPEEGLKFMVYLQKENIIDESGMPKERFSAEFPKEGPSILRIQQVVRGDSAAYFCASSPIRDEKLFFGSGTQLSVL.

This clone was seen a single time. This rearrangement joins TRBV20-1 to TRBJ2-1; D not certain. Germline V gene sequence: CDR1 DFQATT, CDR2 SNEGSKA (reference sequence). Trimming removed 6 bases from V and 15 bases from J, with 15 bases in between. This CDR3 contains 10 residues. CDR3 sequence (DNA): TGCAGTGCAAAGCCCGAATCCCCGTTCTTC. It specifies CSAKPESPFF.

The chain is built from TRBV7-8 and TRBJ1-1, with 8 bases that match TRBD1. Germline loops: CDR1 SGHVS, CDR2 FQNEAQ. The CDR3 sequence is 15 residues long. Trimming took 6 bases from V and 6 from J; bases not matched to a gene: 12. CDR3 amino acids: CASRRRTGKNAEAFF. The CDR3 DNA follows: TGTGCCAGCAGAAGAAGGACAGGGAAAAACGCTGAAGCTTTCTTT.

The chain carries TRBV5-6 and TRBJ2-1; D gene unclear. V lost 2 bases and J 8 bases, leaving 11 bases between the germline ends. This CDR3 spans 13 amino acids. Germline CDR1 is SGHDT and CDR2 is YYEEEE. CDR3 sequence reads: CASSFRVGDEQFF. Here the CDR3 DNA reads TGTGCCAGCAGCTTTAGGGTGGGCGATGAGCAGTTCTTC.

CDR3 bases: TGTGCCAGCAGCTTACGGCGGACAGGGCCCTATGGCTACACCTTC. It is translated as CASSLRRTGPYGYTF. The chain couples TRBV7-2 to TRBJ1-2; 8 bases match TRBD1. This CDR3 comprises 15 residues. Germline CDR1 SGHTA, CDR2 FQGNSA. Losses at the gene ends were 2 bases for V and 4 bases for J; bases not matched to a gene: 6.

Concerning this clone itself: Other DNA sequences of this sample code for an identical CDR3. The CDR3 region has the DNA TGTGCCAGCAGTTTATTGCGTGGGTATGGCTACACCTTC. As protein: CASSLLRGYGYTF. The chain carries TRBV28 and TRBJ1-2; D is unclear. Germline-derived CDR1 and CDR2 are MDHEN and SYDVKM. Trimming cost V 1 base and J 5 bases, with 8 bases left between them. This CDR3 spans 13 amino acids.